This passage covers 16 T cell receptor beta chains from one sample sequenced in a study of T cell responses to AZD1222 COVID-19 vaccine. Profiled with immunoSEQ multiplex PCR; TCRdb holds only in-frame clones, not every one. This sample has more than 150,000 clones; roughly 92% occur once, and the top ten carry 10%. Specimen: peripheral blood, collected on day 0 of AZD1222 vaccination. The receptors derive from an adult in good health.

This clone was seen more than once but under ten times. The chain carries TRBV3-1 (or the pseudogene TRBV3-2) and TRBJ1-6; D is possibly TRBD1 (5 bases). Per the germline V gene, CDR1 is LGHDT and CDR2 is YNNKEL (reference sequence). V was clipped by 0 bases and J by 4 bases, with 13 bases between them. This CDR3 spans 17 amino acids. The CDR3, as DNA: TGTGCCAGCAGCCAAGATTGGGAGGGACCTTATAATTCACCCCTCCACTTT. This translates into CASSQDWEGPYNSPLHF.

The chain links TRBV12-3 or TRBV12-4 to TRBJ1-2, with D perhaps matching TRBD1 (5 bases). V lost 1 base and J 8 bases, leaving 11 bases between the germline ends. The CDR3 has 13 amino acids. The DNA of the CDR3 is TGTGCCAGCAGTTTAGGGGGCGCGGGCGGCTACACCTTC. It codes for CASSLGGAGGYTF.

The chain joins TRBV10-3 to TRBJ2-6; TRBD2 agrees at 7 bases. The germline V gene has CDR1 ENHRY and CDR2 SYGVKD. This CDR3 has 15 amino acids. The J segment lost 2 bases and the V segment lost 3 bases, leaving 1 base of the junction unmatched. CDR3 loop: CAISDGGAGANVLTF. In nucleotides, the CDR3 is TGTGCCATCAGTGATGGGGGGGCTGGGGCCAACGTCCTGACTTTC.

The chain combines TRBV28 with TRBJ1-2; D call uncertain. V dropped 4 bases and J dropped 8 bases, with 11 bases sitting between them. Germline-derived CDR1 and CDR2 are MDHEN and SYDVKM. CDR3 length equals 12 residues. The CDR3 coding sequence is TGTGCCAGCAGTTCCCTCTCGGACGGCTACACCTTC. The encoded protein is CASSSLSDGYTF.

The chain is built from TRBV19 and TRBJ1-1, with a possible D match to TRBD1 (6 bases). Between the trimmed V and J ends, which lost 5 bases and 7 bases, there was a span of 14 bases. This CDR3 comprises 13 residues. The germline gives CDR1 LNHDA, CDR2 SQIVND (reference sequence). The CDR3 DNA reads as TGTGCCAGTAGTCCCGGGGGCCGCAATGAAGCTTTCTTT. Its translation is CASSPGGRNEAFF.

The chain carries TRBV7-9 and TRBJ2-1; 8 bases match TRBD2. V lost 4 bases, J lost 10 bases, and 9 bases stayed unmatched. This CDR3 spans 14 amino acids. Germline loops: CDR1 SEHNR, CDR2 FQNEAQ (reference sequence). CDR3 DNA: TGTGCCAGCAGCTCTCGGGAGGGGTTCAGGGAGCAGTTCTTC. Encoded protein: CASSSREGFREQFF.

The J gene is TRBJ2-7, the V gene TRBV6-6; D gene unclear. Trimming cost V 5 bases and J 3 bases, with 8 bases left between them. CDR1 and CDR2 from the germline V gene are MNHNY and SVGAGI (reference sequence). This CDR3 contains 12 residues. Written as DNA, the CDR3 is TGTGCCAGCAGTCCCAGGCACTACGAGCAGTACGTC. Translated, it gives CASSPRHYEQYV.

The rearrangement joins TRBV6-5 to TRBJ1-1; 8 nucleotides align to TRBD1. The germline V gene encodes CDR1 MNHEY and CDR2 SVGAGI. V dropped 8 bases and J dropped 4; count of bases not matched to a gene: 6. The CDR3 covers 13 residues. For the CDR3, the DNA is TGTGCCAGCCTTGGACAGGGTAGCACTGAAGCTTTCTTT. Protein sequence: CASLGQGSTEAFF.

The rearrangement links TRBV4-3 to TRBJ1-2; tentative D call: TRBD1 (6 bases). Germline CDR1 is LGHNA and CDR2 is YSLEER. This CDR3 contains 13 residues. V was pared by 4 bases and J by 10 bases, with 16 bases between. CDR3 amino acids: CASSRFKGGDYTF. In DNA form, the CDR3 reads TGCGCCAGCAGCCGATTCAAGGGGGGCGACTACACCTTC.

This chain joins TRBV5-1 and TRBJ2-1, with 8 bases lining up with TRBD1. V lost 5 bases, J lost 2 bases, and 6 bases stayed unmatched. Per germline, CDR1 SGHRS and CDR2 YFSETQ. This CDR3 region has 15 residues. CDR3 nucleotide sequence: TGCGCCAGCAGGGCGACAGGGGTCCCCTACAATGAGCAGTTCTTC. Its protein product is CASRATGVPYNEQFF. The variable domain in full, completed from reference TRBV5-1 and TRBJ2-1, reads KAGVTQTPRYLIKTRGQQVTLSCSPISGHRSVSWYQQTPGQGLQFLFEYFSETQRNKGNFPGRFSGRQFSNSRSEMNVSTLELGDSALYLCASRATGVPYNEQFFGPGTRLTVL.

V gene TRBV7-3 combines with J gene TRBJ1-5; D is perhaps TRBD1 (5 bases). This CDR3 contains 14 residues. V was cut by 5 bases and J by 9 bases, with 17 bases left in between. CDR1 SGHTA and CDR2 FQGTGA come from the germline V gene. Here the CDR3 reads CASSQTETYWPQHF. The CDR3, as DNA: TGTGCCAGCAGCCAGACAGAGACATATTGGCCCCAGCATTTT.

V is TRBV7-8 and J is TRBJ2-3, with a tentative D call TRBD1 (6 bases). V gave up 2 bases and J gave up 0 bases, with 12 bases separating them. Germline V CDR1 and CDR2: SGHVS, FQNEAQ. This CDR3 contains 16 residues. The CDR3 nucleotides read TGTGCCAGCAGCTTACGGACAGCTCTTAGCACAGATACGCAGTATTTT. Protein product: CASSLRTALSTDTQYF.

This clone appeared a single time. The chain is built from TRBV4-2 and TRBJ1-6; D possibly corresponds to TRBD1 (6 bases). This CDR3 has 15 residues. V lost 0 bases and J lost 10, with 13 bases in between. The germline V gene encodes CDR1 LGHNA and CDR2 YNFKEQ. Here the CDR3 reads CASSQDRGGGSPLHF. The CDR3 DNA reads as TGTGCCAGCAGCCAAGATAGAGGGGGAGGGTCACCCCTCCACTTT.

In DNA form, the CDR3 reads TGCGCCAGCAGCTTGGATGGGGGTCCAACTAATGAAAAACTGTTTTTT. It is translated as CASSLDGGPTNEKLFF. This chain links TRBV5-1 with TRBJ1-4, with a weak D call TRBD1 (5 bases). This CDR3 is 16 amino acids long. Germline V gives CDR1 SGHRS, CDR2 YFSETQ. V was shortened by 0 bases and J by 0 bases, with 9 bases between the two germline ends.

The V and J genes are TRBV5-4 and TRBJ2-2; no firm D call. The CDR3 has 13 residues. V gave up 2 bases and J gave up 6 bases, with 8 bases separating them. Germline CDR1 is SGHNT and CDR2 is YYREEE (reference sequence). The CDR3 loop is CASSLSSPGELFF. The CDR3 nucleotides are TGTGCCAGCAGCTTAAGTAGTCCCGGGGAGCTGTTTTTT.

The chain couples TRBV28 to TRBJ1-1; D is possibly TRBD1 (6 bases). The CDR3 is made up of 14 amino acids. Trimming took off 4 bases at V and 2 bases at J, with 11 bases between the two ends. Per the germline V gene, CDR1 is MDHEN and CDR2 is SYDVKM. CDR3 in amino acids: CASSSWTDNTEAFF. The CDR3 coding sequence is TGTGCCAGCAGTTCCTGGACAGATAACACTGAAGCTTTCTTT.